Listed here are 22 T cell receptor beta chains from one sample, sequenced in a study of T-cell memory formation after mild COVID-19. Using its own MiXCR run on the 5' RACE reads, TCRdb lists one record per CDR3 protein. Found here are a few hundred thousand distinct CDR3 sequences, more than 20% of them singletons; the top ten hold 12%. Sequencing was carried out using PBMCs or a T cell subset sorted from them (not recorded which). The receptor source for this set is an adult woman who had mild COVID-19 (a few samples of this study predate the infection). Cell type and time point are not known.

This clonotype was seen a handful of times. The rearrangement joins TRBV19 to TRBJ2-2; 8 bases match TRBD2. V shed 6 bases and J 4 bases; nucleotides not matched to a gene: 7. Germline CDR1 reads LNHDA; CDR2 reads SQIVND (reference sequence). The CDR3 runs 15 residues. CDR3 loop: CASRTSGWFTGELFF. The DNA for the CDR3 is TGTGCCAGTAGAACTAGCGGCTGGTTCACCGGGGAGCTGTTTTTT. Full variable domain (outside the CDR3, taken from reference TRBV19 and TRBJ2-2): DGGITQSPKYLFRKEGQNVTLSCEQNLNHDAMYWYRQDPGQGLRLIYYSQIVNDFQKGDIAEGYSVSREKKESFPLTVTSAQKNPTAFYLCASRTSGWFTGELFFGEGSRLTVL.

This clonotype occurred a few times. The chain is built from TRBV5-1 and TRBJ2-1; 9 bases align to TRBD1. Germline CDR1 SGHRS, CDR2 YFSETQ. The CDR3 is 16 residues long. The J segment lost 4 bases and the V segment lost 1 base, leaving 6 bases of the junction unmatched. The CDR3, as DNA: TGCGCCAGCAGCTTGCGGGGACAGGGAGGGTACAATGAGCAGTTCTTC. This translates into CASSLRGQGGYNEQFF.

This clonotype showed up many times. This sequence joins TRBV7-2 and TRBJ1-3; TRBD1 might be the D (5 bases). Germline CDR1 reads SGHTA; CDR2 reads FQGNSA. This CDR3 spans 14 amino acids. Trimming left V 1 base short and J 4 bases short, with 8 bases between. The CDR3 DNA follows: TGTGCCAGCAGCTTAGGGGGGACGGGAAACACCATATATTTT. Protein: CASSLGGTGNTIYF. The full variable domain, in which reference TRBV7-2 and TRBJ1-3 provide the parts outside the CDR3, is GAGVSQSPSNKVTEKGKDVELRCDPISGHTALYWYRQSLGQGLEFLIYFQGNSAPDKSGLPSDRFSAERTGGSVSTLTIQRTQQEDSAVYLCASSLGGTGNTIYFGEGSWLTVV.

This clonotype showed up many times. The chain combines TRBV11-2 with TRBJ2-5; 11 bases map to TRBD2. V shed 5 bases and J 1 base; nucleotides not matched to a gene: 6. CDR1 and CDR2 from the germline V gene are SGHAT and FQNNGV. This CDR3 is built from 16 residues. This CDR3 reads CASSPFGTSGQETQYF. CDR3 DNA: TGTGCCAGCAGCCCTTTCGGGACTAGCGGCCAAGAGACCCAGTACTTC.

The gene calls are TRBV3-1 and TRBJ1-1, with 9 bases lining up with TRBD1. The V segment lost 5 bases and the J segment 2 bases; nucleotides outside the gene matches: 9. The CDR3 is 16 residues long. From germline, CDR1 is LGHDT and CDR2 YNNKEL (reference sequence). As DNA, the CDR3 is TGTGCCAGCAGCGCTTACCGGACAGGGGAAAACACTGAAGCTTTCTTT. Translated: CASSAYRTGENTEAFF.

This clonotype was seen more than once but under ten times. The chain links TRBV5-1 to TRBJ2-1, with a tentative D call TRBD2 (6 bases). V lost 2 bases, J lost 8 bases, and 17 bases lay in between. CDR1 and CDR2 (germline): SGHRS, YFSETQ. CDR3 length equals 15 residues. CDR3 in amino acids: CASSLGGALRDEQFF. The CDR3 coding sequence is TGCGCCAGCAGCTTAGGCGGGGCCCTGAGGGATGAGCAGTTCTTC.

CDR3 sequence (DNA): TGTGCCAGCAGTTACGGGGGATTCACAGATACGCAGTATTTT. Translating it yields CASSYGGFTDTQYF. J is TRBJ2-3 and V is TRBV6-5, with D possibly called TRBD1 or TRBD2 (5 bases each). V lost 2 bases and J 2 bases, leaving 8 bases between the germline ends. This CDR3 comprises 14 residues. Germline lookup yields CDR1 MNHEY and CDR2 SVGAGI.

The CDR3 region is CSVPQGRQQYF. The CDR3 DNA is TGCAGCGTTCCACAGGGGCGTCAGCAGTACTTC. The chain links TRBV29-1 to TRBJ2-7, with 7 bases fitting TRBD1. CDR1 and CDR2 (germline): SQVTM, ANQGSEA. V lost 5 bases and J lost 8; bases outside the gene matches: 6. This CDR3 contains 11 residues.

The chain is built from TRBV6-5 and TRBJ1-4; the D is unclear. In germline, CDR1 is MNHEY, CDR2 SVGAGI. Deletions cut 5 bases from V and 5 bases from J, with 9 bases between. The CDR3 contains 13 residues. The DNA for the CDR3 is TGTGCCAGCAGTCCCATCGGAAATGAAAAACTGTTTTTT. Translation: CASSPIGNEKLFF.

The gene calls are TRBV7-2 and TRBJ2-1; D is uncertain. Germline V gene lookup returns CDR1 SGHTA and CDR2 FQGNSA. The CDR3 is made up of 15 amino acids. The ends were cut back, 4 bases at V and 0 bases at J, with 10 bases in the middle. CDR3 protein: CASSSNWDSYNEQFF. In DNA, the CDR3 is TGTGCCAGCAGCTCGAACTGGGACTCCTACAATGAGCAGTTCTTC.

The gene calls are TRBV18 and TRBJ1-1; 8 positions match TRBD1. V trimming: 5 bases; J trimming: 1 base; junction bases outside the gene matches: 3. The CDR3 extends over 14 amino acids. Germline V gene data show CDR1 as KGHSH and CDR2 as LQKENI. CDR3 DNA: TGTGCCAGCTCATCGACAGGGGAGAACACTGAAGCTTTCTTT. Residues: CASSSTGENTEAFF.

This clonotype was detected only a few times. The rearrangement links TRBV7-8 to TRBJ2-7; 7 bases map to TRBD1. CDR3 size: 14 residues. Losses at the gene ends were 2 bases for V and 3 bases for J; bases not matched to a gene: 4. Germline assignment: CDR1 SGHVS and CDR2 FQNEAQ. The CDR3 reads CASSLPGTVYEQYF. For the CDR3, the DNA is TGTGCCAGCAGCTTACCCGGGACAGTCTACGAGCAGTACTTC.

The CDR3, as DNA: TGTGCCAGCAGTGAAGGGTACGGCAGTATCTACGAGCAGTACTTC. It specifies CASSEGYGSIYEQYF. This chain connects TRBV6-1 to TRBJ2-7; D is undetermined. Germline CDR1 MNHNS, CDR2 SASEGT. The CDR3 loop spans 15 amino acids. The V and J ends lost 1 base and 3 bases respectively, with 13 bases between them.

The gene calls are TRBV3-1 and TRBJ2-5; TRBD2 might be the D (5 bases). The germline gives CDR1 LGHDT, CDR2 YNNKEL (reference sequence). Trimming left V 1 base short and J 0 bases short, with 9 bases between. The CDR3 runs to 15 residues. Here the CDR3 reads CASSQVPGNQETQYF. The CDR3 region has the DNA TGTGCCAGCAGCCAAGTACCGGGGAACCAAGAGACCCAGTACTTC.

The rearrangement links TRBV20-1 to TRBJ2-7, with 8 bases fitting TRBD1. The trim removed 4 bases at V and 7 bases at J, leaving 12 bases unmatched. This CDR3 comprises 14 residues. Germline V lookup: CDR1 DFQATT, CDR2 SNEGSKA (reference sequence). The CDR3 here is CSATSGQGAREQYF. For the CDR3, the DNA is TGCAGTGCTACCTCAGGGCAGGGGGCTCGGGAGCAGTACTTC.

The rearrangement links TRBV7-6 to TRBJ2-1, with 10 nucleotides matching TRBD1. The CDR3 runs 15 residues. Germline trimming cut 6 bases from V and 7 bases from J; bases unmatched to any gene: 9. Germline loops: CDR1 SGHVS, CDR2 FNYEAQ. The CDR3 bases are TGTGCCAGCAGAAAGGGGACAGGGGTTCGGAATGAGCAGTTCTTC. It codes for CASRKGTGVRNEQFF.

This clonotype was observed a handful of times. This sequence joins TRBV9 and TRBJ1-2; no reliable D call. This CDR3 has 13 amino acids. Germline CDR1 and CDR2: SGDLS and YYNGEE. V lost 3 bases, J lost 3 bases, and 9 bases lay in between. The CDR3 DNA follows: TGTGCCAGCAGCGCGGGGAACCACTATGGCTACACCTTC. Its translation is CASSAGNHYGYTF. The full variable domain, completed using reference TRBV9 and TRBJ1-2, is DSGVTQTPKHLITATGQRVTLRCSPRSGDLSVYWYQQSLDQGLQFLIQYYNGEERAKGNILERFSAQQFPDLHSELNLSSLELGDSALYFCASSAGNHYGYTFGSGTRLTVV.

V and J are TRBV7-3 and TRBJ2-3; D is perhaps TRBD2 (5 bases). This CDR3 region has 12 residues. Germline V gene sequence: CDR1 SGHTA, CDR2 FQGTGA. V was clipped by 5 bases and J by 6 bases, with 9 bases between them. Here the CDR3 reads CASSPGLDTQYF. CDR3 bases: TGTGCCAGCAGCCCCGGACTCGATACGCAGTATTTT.

The chain joins TRBV4-1 to TRBJ1-2; tentatively, D is TRBD1 (5 bases). Germline CDR1 reads MGHRA; CDR2 reads YSYEKL. Between the trimmed V and J ends, which lost 0 bases and 4 bases, there was a span of 9 bases. CDR3 size: 14 residues. The CDR3 reads CASSQDGRGYGYTF. The CDR3 bases are TGCGCCAGCAGCCAAGATGGTAGGGGCTATGGCTACACCTTC.

This chain links TRBV5-4 with TRBJ2-5; D is possibly TRBD1 or TRBD2 (5 bases each). With 0 bases removed from V and 5 bases from J, the gap between germline ends came to 11 bases. The CDR3 runs 14 residues. The germline CDR1 and CDR2 sequences are SGHNT and YYREEE (reference sequence). The CDR3, as DNA: TGTGCCAGCAGCTTGGTGGGGACCGGGGAGACCCAGTACTTC. It translates to CASSLVGTGETQYF.

The sample holds a few counts of this clonotype. The gene calls are TRBV20-1 and TRBJ2-5, with 8 bases that match TRBD2. V lost 7 bases and J lost 7; bases outside the gene matches: 17. Germline lookup yields CDR1 DFQATT and CDR2 SNEGSKA (reference sequence). The CDR3 has 15 residues. CDR3 bases: TGCAGTGTCGCCCCCGGCGCGGGGGGCCGGTGGACCCAGTACTTC. It translates to CSVAPGAGGRWTQYF.

This clonotype was counted many times. The genes are TRBV14 and TRBJ2-5; 7 bases are a match to TRBD1. CDR1 is SGHDN, CDR2 FVKESK, per germline. The J segment lost 2 bases and the V segment lost 4 bases, leaving 7 bases of the junction unmatched. The CDR3 sequence is 15 residues long. CDR3 nucleotides: TGTGCCAGCAGCCGACGACAGGGTCGACAAGAGACCCAGTACTTC. Translation gives CASSRRQGRQETQYF.